The 20 T cell receptor beta chains presented below share a single source sample, sequenced in a study of shared clonotypes between healthy human individuals (dated by TCRdb to 2020 to 2022). Library preparation employed the immunoSEQ multiplex PCR assay. Sourced from immuneACCESS, this table was stored by TCRdb with only in-frame sequences that have V and J called. A share of the clones is absent; for the studies checked, an unresolved V gene accounts for under half, and the remainder has no known explanation. The sample table contains 550,000 to 600,000 clones; only one count was recorded for around 76% of them. Around 11% of the sample is held by the ten biggest clonotypes. Specimen: PBMCs. The receptor set was obtained from a middle-aged woman in good health. Some clones in this sample may be carry-over from other donors' samples.

The rearrangement links TRBV18 to TRBJ1-5, with D possibly TRBD1 on 6 matching bases. This CDR3 contains 15 residues. Trimming took 2 bases from V and 7 from J, leaving 15 bases between them. The germline V gene encodes CDR1 KGHSH and CDR2 LQKENI. CDR3 sequence: CASSPTGSWSQPQHF. The CDR3 DNA follows: TGTGCCAGCTCACCAACAGGGTCCTGGAGCCAGCCCCAGCATTTT.

J is TRBJ2-5 and V is TRBV7-7, with D perhaps matching TRBD2 (6 bases). CDR3 length equals 13 residues. Per the germline V gene, CDR1 is SSHAT and CDR2 is FNYEAQ (reference sequence). CDR3 in DNA: TGTGCTAGGAAGACCAGCGGGCCAGAGACCCAGTACTTC. This gives the protein CARKTSGPETQYF.

A few counts support this clone. In the same sample, other DNA sequences code for this CDR3. The V call is TRBV7-3, the J call TRBJ1-1; D is ambiguous. Trimming shortened V by 3 bases and J by 1 base, and 6 bases separated the two germline ends. In germline, CDR1 is SGHTA, CDR2 FQGTGA. This CDR3 spans 13 amino acids. The CDR3 here is CASSFGSNTEAFF. Written as DNA, the CDR3 is TGTGCCAGCAGCTTCGGCTCGAACACTGAAGCTTTCTTT.

The chain recombines TRBV2 with TRBJ2-7; D is unresolved. Germline V gene lookup returns CDR1 SNHLY and CDR2 FYNNEI. This CDR3 comprises 11 residues. V was cut by 6 bases and J by 5 bases, with 8 bases left in between. The CDR3 DNA reads as TGTGCCAGCAGAGTGGGTAACGAGCAGTACTTC. It translates to CASRVGNEQYF.

The chain links TRBV18 to TRBJ1-4; D ambiguous. CDR1 is KGHSH, CDR2 LQKENI, per germline. This CDR3 has 13 amino acids. V was trimmed by 1 base and J by 4 bases, leaving 4 bases between them. CDR3 nucleotides: TGTGCCAGCTCACCACAGGGTAATGAAAAACTGTTTTTT. Residues: CASSPQGNEKLFF. Full variable domain (outside the CDR3, taken from reference TRBV18 and TRBJ1-4): NAGVMQNPRHLVRRRGQEARLRCSPMKGHSHVYWYRQLPEEGLKFMVYLQKENIIDESGMPKERFSAEFPKEGPSILRIQQVVRGDSAAYFCASSPQGNEKLFFGSGTQLSVL.

The J gene is TRBJ2-7, the V gene TRBV6-1; 8 bases are a match to TRBD1. CDR3 length equals 13 residues. From germline, CDR1 is MNHNS and CDR2 SASEGT. The V and J ends lost 11 bases and 6 bases, in that order; junction bases with no gene match: 12. CDR3: CAGKQGGGVEQYF. CDR3 sequence (DNA): TGTGCCGGGAAACAGGGGGGCGGGGTCGAGCAGTACTTC.

This chain connects TRBV29-1 to TRBJ2-3; 13 bases fit TRBD2. The CDR3 covers 16 residues. V lost 1 base, J lost 3 bases, and 4 bases stayed unmatched. The germline V gene has CDR1 SQVTM and CDR2 ANQGSEA. CDR3 residues: CSVEARGLAGTDTQYF. CDR3 nucleotides: TGCAGCGTTGAAGCCCGGGGACTAGCGGGGACAGATACGCAGTATTTT.

This clone was observed a few times. The genes are TRBV9 and TRBJ1-5, with D unclear. This CDR3 spans 16 amino acids. V was clipped by 0 bases and J by 0 bases, with 10 bases between them. CDR1 and CDR2 from the germline V gene are SGDLS and YYNGEE. In DNA form, the CDR3 reads TGTGCCAGCAGCGTAGGGCCCGATTATAGCAATCAGCCCCAGCATTTT. Translated, it gives CASSVGPDYSNQPQHF. Based on the CDR3 plus reference TRBV9 and TRBJ1-5, the full variable domain is DSGVTQTPKHLITATGQRVTLRCSPRSGDLSVYWYQQSLDQGLQFLIQYYNGEERAKGNILERFSAQQFPDLHSELNLSSLELGDSALYFCASSVGPDYSNQPQHFGDGTRLSIL.

J is TRBJ2-7 and V is TRBV10-3; 11 bases are shared with TRBD2. The CDR3 sequence is 14 residues long. CDR1 is ENHRY and CDR2 is SYGVKD in the germline V gene. Trimming cost V 6 bases and J 2 bases; bases outside gene matches: 3. The CDR3 sequence: CAISGLAGTYEQYF. Here the CDR3 DNA reads TGTGCCATCAGCGGACTAGCGGGCACCTACGAGCAGTACTTC.

The chain is built from TRBV10-3 and TRBJ1-1, with 9 positions matching TRBD1. Per germline, CDR1 ENHRY and CDR2 SYGVKD. The CDR3 runs 16 residues. After removal of 5 bases from V and 6 bases from J, the junction contained 13 bases not matched to a gene. This chain's CDR3 is CAISQRDRADVAEAFF. CDR3 nucleotide sequence: TGTGCCATCAGTCAACGGGACAGGGCCGATGTTGCTGAAGCTTTCTTT.

V and J are TRBV19 and TRBJ1-2; D remains unclear. This CDR3 is 13 amino acids long. Germline V gene lookup returns CDR1 LNHDA and CDR2 SQIVND (reference sequence). Trimming shortened V by 3 bases and J by 7 bases, and 12 bases separated the two germline ends. The CDR3 sequence: CASSIVETGGYTF. The DNA of the CDR3 is TGTGCCAGTAGTATCGTGGAGACTGGTGGCTACACCTTC.

Note on this clone: This could be a read error, since a much larger clone is one nucleotide away. The rearrangement joins TRBV7-2 to TRBJ2-7; D possibly uses TRBD1 or TRBD2 (5 bases each). Trimming removed 5 bases at V and 7 bases at J, with 21 bases between. CDR3 size: 15 residues. The germline V gene encodes CDR1 SGHTA and CDR2 FQGNSA. The CDR3 reads CASSTKTVEGYEQYF. The CDR3 DNA reads TGTGCCAGCAGCACCAAGACAGTCGAGGGCTATGAGCAGTACTTC.

This clone was observed at least ten times. CDR3 nucleotide sequence: TGTGCCAGCAGCGTACCGGGACAGCTTTCCTCTGGGGCCAACGTCCTGACTTTC. It encodes CASSVPGQLSSGANVLTF. The rearrangement joins TRBV4-2 to TRBJ2-6; TRBD1 matches 7 bases. Per germline, CDR1 LGHNA and CDR2 YNFKEQ. V gave up 5 bases and J gave up 0 bases; unmatched junction bases: 10. The CDR3 extends over 18 amino acids.

The chain couples TRBV10-3 to TRBJ1-1, with 7 bases matching TRBD1. V lost 7 bases and J lost 8; bases outside the gene matches: 7. The CDR3 runs 12 residues. Germline lookup yields CDR1 ENHRY and CDR2 SYGVKD. DNA of the CDR3: TGTGCCATCACCAGGGGGGACGGCGAAGCTTTCTTT. Residues: CAITRGDGEAFF.

J is TRBJ2-5 and V is TRBV29-1; 7 nucleotides match TRBD2. The CDR3 consists of 12 residues. Per the germline V gene, CDR1 is SQVTM and CDR2 is ANQGSEA. Trimming removed 4 bases from V and 11 bases from J; junction bases left unmatched: 10. As DNA, the CDR3 is TGCAGCGTTGCGACGGGGACTAAAGAGCAGTACTTC. It codes for CSVATGTKEQYF.

V is TRBV6-4 and J is TRBJ1-5; D is uncertain. Trimming removed 3 bases at V and 2 bases at J, with 14 bases between. Germline V gives CDR1 MRHNA, CDR2 SNTAGT. The CDR3 is 16 amino acids. CDR3 protein: CASSDAMGEGNQPQHF. As DNA, the CDR3 is TGTGCCAGCAGTGATGCTATGGGTGAGGGCAATCAGCCCCAGCATTTT.

This chain uses TRBV5-1 with TRBJ2-5, with unresolved D. The DNA end lines up better with TRBJ2-7; the J call may be wrong. This CDR3 region has 14 residues. CDR1 SGHRS and CDR2 YFSETQ come from the germline V gene. The CDR3 spells CASSLESRTYEQYF. The CDR3 nucleotides are TGCGCCAGCAGCCTCGAGTCACGGACCTACGAGCAGTACTTC.

This rearrangement joins TRBV27 to TRBJ2-7; weak D call: TRBD1 (5 bases). The V gene's germline CDR1 is MNHEY and CDR2 SMNVEV (reference sequence). The CDR3 contains 15 residues. Trimming removed 7 bases from V and 5 bases from J, with 21 bases in between. CDR3 region: CASTRTAPADNEQYF. The CDR3, as DNA: TGTGCCAGCACCCGTACGGCGCCGGCGGACAACGAGCAGTACTTC.

This clone has at least ten counts. Other DNA sequences in this sample translate to the same CDR3. CDR3 in DNA: TGTGCCAGCAGCCCAGGAGGAGGGGTGGCTGAAGCTTTCTTT. Its protein is CASSPGGGVAEAFF. The V gene is TRBV11-2, the J gene TRBJ1-1; D is possibly TRBD1 (5 bases). CDR3 size: 14 residues. Germline V gives CDR1 SGHAT, CDR2 FQNNGV. The V and J ends lost 5 bases and 6 bases respectively, with 16 bases between them.

This chain connects TRBV11-2 to TRBJ2-7; D perhaps matches TRBD2 (7 bases). The germline V gene encodes CDR1 SGHAT and CDR2 FQNNGV. V was pared by 1 base and J by 1 base, with 11 bases between. CDR3 length: 15 residues. The CDR3 region has the DNA TGTGCCAGCAGCTTAGTGGGGGGGGCGTCCTACGAGCAGTACTTC. It translates to CASSLVGGASYEQYF.